This TCR beta chain was sequenced in a study of T cell responses to AZD1222 COVID-19 vaccine. Generated by immunoSEQ multiplex PCR, the TCRdb table keeps only in-frame clones and is missing some. The data show 100,000 to 150,000 clones, about 90% seen once. The germline CDR1 and CDR2 sequences are SNHLY and FYNNEI. V dropped 4 bases and J dropped 4 bases, with 8 bases sitting between them. This CDR3 comprises 13 residues. V gene TRBV2 combines with J gene TRBJ1-5, with D maybe TRBD1 (5 bases). The origin of this receptor is an adult in good health. Sequencing used peripheral blood, obtained on day 0 of AZD1222 vaccination. The DNA for the CDR3 is TGTGCCAGCAGTGGGGACGGGAATCAGCCCCAGCATTTT. This gives the protein CASSGDGNQPQHF.